This record concerns one T cell receptor (beta chain) sequence. No cognate antigen has been identified for it. Qualities for individual bases were not recorded, and no much larger clone is one base off. RNA was extracted with the RNeasy kit and roughly 0.5 to 1 ug was reverse transcribed using random hexamers. TCR beta CDR3 regions were amplified with the immunoSEQ multiplex PCR assay covering 54 Vbeta and 13 Jbeta segments. PCR amplification bias was corrected by using a synthetic template baseline for primer optimization and computational correction. On the study's bioinformatics: Reads were annotated to V, D and J genes according to IMGT and were analyzed with immunoSEQ Analyzer, with only productive sequences retained. Clonality was computed as one minus Shannon entropy normalized by log2 of the number of productive unique sequences. For each patient and control, public and private clones were evaluated among the 100 most prevalent clones. A clone was defined as Susac-specific if it was absent from the healthy and MS cohorts, from roughly 980 published viral clones and from other ImmuneACCESS disease sequences. TCRdb trimmed public reads at Q25 via fastp, called clones via MiXCR and kept in-frame beta chains. A single entry per CDR3 protein holds the most common genes and DNA from its merged rows. These V and J calls rely on TCRdb rather than the paper's analysis. Present in this sample are about 69,000 distinct CDR3 sequences, approximately 95% of which were seen just once. The ten most abundant clones make up approximately 0.25% of the sample.

Peripheral blood CD8+ and CD4+ T cells from healthy donors, Susac syndrome patients and multiple sclerosis patients were profiled using high-throughput TCR beta sequencing. The healthy donors served as controls matched for age and sex. CD8+ TEMRA cells were enriched by FACS, while bulk CD8+ and CD4+ T cells were purified by magnetic negative isolation. Blood was drawn into EDTA tubes, processed within 24 hours, and PBMCs were isolated by density gradient centrifugation. PBMCs intended for TCR sequencing were cryopreserved in liquid nitrogen and thawed later in a water bath at 37 degrees C. The sorted or isolated CD4+, CD8+ and CD8+ TEMRA cells reached a purity of at least 90%. The data were obtained in a study of CD8 T cells in Susac syndrome (dated by TCRdb to about 2019). In the study overall: Repertoire sequencing was used to test whether CD8+ T cell activation and differentiation in Susac syndrome was antigen driven. The study compared CD8+ T cell repertoire clonality among around 11 healthy donors, 14 Susac syndrome patients and 15 multiple sclerosis patients. Results and caveats for the whole study, not just this receptor: The study acknowledged that relatively few individuals were included in the TCR sequencing and HLA analysis.

V ends up 6 bases short and J 3 bases short, with an unmatched junction base count of 8. Sequences MDHEN (CDR1) and SYDVKM (CDR2) are obtained from the germline V gene. Inclusive of the bounding cysteine and phenylalanine, the CDR3 is 16 residues long. The entry retains the CDR3 DNA only, 48 bases that are in frame from base 1. The sequencing input was CD8+ T cells from PBMCs. The chain uses TRBV28 and TRBJ1-5; 10 central bases correspond to TRBD1. The source of this sequence is a human donor in good health. CDR3 protein: CASSLAGTGVNQPQHF. The DNA sequence is given as TGTGCCAGCAGCCTCGCCGGGACAGGGGTCAATCAGCCCCAGCATTTT.